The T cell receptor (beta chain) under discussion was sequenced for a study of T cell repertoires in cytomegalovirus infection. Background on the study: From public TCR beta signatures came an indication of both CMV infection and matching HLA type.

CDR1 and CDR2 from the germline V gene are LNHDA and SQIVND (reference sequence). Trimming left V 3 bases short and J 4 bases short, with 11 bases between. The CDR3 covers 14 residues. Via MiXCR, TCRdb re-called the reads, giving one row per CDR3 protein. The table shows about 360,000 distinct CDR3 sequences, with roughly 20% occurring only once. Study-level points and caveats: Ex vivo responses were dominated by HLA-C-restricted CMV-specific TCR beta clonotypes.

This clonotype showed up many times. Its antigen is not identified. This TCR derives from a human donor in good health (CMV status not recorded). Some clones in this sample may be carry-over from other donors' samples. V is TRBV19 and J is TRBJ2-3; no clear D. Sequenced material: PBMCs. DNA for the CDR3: TGTGCCAGTAGTATTGAAAATGAGGCAGATACGCAGTATTTT. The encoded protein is CASSIENEADTQYF.